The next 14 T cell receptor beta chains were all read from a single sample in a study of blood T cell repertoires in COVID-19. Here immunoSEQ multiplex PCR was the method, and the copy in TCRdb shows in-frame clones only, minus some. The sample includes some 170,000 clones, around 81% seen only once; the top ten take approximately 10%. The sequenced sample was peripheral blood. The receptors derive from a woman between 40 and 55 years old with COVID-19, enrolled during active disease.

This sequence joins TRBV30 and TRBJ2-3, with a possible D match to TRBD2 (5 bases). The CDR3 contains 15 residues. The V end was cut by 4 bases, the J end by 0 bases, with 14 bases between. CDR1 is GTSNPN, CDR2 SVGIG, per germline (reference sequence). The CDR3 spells CAWTRVRTSTDTQYF. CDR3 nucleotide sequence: TGTGCCTGGACCCGGGTCCGGACTAGCACAGATACGCAGTATTTT.

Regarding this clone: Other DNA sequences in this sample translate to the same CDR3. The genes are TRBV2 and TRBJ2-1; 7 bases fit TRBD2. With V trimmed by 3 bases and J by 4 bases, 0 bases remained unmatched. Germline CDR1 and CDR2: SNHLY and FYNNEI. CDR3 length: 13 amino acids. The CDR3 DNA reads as TGTGCCAGCAGTGAGCGGGGGTACAATGAGCAGTTCTTC. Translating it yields CASSERGYNEQFF.

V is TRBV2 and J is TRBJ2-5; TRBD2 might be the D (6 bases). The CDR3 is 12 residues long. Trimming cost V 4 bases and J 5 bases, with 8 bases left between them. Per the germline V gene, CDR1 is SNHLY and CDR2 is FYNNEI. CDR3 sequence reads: CASSGEAETQYF. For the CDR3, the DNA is TGTGCCAGCAGTGGGGAGGCGGAGACCCAGTACTTC.

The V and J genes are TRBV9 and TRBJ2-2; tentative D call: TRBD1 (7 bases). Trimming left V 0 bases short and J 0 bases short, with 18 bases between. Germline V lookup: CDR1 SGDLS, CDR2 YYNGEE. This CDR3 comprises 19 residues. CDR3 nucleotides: TGTGCCAGCAGCGTAGAATGGTGGGGGGACAGAGCGAACACCGGGGAGCTGTTTTTT. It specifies CASSVEWWGDRANTGELFF. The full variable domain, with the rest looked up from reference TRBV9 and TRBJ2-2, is DSGVTQTPKHLITATGQRVTLRCSPRSGDLSVYWYQQSLDQGLQFLIQYYNGEERAKGNILERFSAQQFPDLHSELNLSSLELGDSALYFCASSVEWWGDRANTGELFFGEGSRLTVL.

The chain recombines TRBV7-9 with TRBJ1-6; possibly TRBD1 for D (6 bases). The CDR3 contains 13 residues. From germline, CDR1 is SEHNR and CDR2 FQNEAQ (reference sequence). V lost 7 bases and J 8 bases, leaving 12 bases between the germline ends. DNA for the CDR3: TGTGCCAGCACGATTCCAGGGGATTCACCCCTCCACTTT. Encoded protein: CASTIPGDSPLHF.

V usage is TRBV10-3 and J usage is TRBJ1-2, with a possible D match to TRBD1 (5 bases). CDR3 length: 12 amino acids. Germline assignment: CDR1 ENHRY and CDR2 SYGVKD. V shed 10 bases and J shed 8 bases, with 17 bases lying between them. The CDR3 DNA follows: TGTGCCACCTGGGCTGGGACTAGAGGCTACACCTTC. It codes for CATWAGTRGYTF.

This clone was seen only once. CDR3 nucleotide sequence: TGTGCCAGCAGCCAAGGACAGGGAGTAAATGAGCAGTTCTTC. Its translation is CASSQGQGVNEQFF. This sequence joins TRBV3-1 (or the pseudogene TRBV3-2) and TRBJ2-1, with 7 bases lining up with TRBD1. CDR3 length equals 14 residues. Germline CDR1 is LGHDT and CDR2 is YNNKEL (reference sequence). With 1 base clipped from V and 7 bases from J, the junction kept 4 bases outside the gene matches.

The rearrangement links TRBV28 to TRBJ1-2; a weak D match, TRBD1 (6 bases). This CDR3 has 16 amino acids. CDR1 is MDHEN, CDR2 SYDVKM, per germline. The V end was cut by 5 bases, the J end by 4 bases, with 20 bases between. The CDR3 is CASSPSTGRGFYGYTF. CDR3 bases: TGTGCCAGCAGTCCTTCGACAGGACGAGGGTTCTATGGCTACACCTTC.

DNA for the CDR3: TGTGCCAGCAGCTTAGGAGCGGATAGCAATCAGCCCCAGCATTTT. Amino acids: CASSLGADSNQPQHF. This chain connects TRBV7-2 to TRBJ1-5; no clear D. This CDR3 comprises 15 residues. V shed 1 base and J shed 0 bases, with 7 bases lying between them. Germline values: CDR1 SGHTA, CDR2 FQGNSA.

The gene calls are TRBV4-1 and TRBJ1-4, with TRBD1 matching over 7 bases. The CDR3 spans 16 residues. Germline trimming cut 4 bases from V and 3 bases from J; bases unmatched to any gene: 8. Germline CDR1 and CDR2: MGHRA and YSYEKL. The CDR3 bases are TGCGCCAGCAGCCCACCTGACAGGGCACCTAATGAAAAACTGTTTTTT. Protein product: CASSPPDRAPNEKLFF.

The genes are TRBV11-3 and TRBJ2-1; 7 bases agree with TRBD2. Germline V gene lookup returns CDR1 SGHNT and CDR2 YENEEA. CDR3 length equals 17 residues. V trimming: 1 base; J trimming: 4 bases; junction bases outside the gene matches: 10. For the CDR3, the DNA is TGTGCCAGCAGCTTAGGGCACTCTAGCGGAGGGTACAATGAGCAGTTCTTC. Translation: CASSLGHSSGGYNEQFF.

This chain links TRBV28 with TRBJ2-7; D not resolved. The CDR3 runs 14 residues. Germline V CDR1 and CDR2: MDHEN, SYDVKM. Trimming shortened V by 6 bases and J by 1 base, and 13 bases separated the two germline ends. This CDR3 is CASSLDMDSYEQYF. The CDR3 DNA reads TGTGCCAGCAGCCTTGACATGGATTCCTACGAGCAGTACTTC.

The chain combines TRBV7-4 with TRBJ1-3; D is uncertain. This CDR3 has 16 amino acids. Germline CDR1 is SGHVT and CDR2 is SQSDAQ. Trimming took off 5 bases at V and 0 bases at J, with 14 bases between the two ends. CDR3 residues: CASSPSEGSSGNTIYF. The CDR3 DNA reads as TGTGCCAGCAGCCCTTCGGAGGGAAGCTCTGGAAACACCATATATTTT.

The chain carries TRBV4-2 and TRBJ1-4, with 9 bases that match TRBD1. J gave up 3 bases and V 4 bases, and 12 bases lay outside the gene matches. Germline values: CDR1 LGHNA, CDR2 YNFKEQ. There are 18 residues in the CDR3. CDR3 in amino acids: CASSLSGSQGASNEKLFF. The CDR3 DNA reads TGTGCCAGCAGCCTTAGTGGGTCACAGGGGGCGTCTAATGAAAAACTGTTTTTT.